Shown below are 32 T cell receptor beta chains from a single sample sequenced in a study of CD8+ T cells in alopecia areata. RNA was extracted and reverse transcribed into cDNA as the sequencing template. Data came from immunoSEQ multiplex PCR; TCRdb stores just in-frame clones and leaves some out. The data hold under 300,000 clones, with about 68% observed a single time. The sample in question was CD4+ T cells sorted from blood, obtained at week 0. The receptors come from a human donor with alopecia areata.

This chain joins TRBV14 and TRBJ2-5; D is ambiguous. V gave up 2 bases and J gave up 5 bases, with 9 bases separating them. The germline CDR1 and CDR2 sequences are SGHDN and FVKESK. This CDR3 has 13 amino acids. The CDR3 coding sequence is TGTGCCAGCAGCCAAAGGACGCGGGAGACCCAGTACTTC. This sequence encodes CASSQRTRETQYF.

CDR3 in DNA: TGTGCCAGCAGCCTTCCCCGGACAGGGGATGGCTACACCTTC. Amino acids: CASSLPRTGDGYTF. The chain employs TRBV7-2 and TRBJ1-2, with 9 bases that match TRBD1. The CDR3 covers 14 residues. The junction had 7 bases not matched to a gene; V was cut back by 5 bases and J by 6 bases. Germline V gives CDR1 SGHTA, CDR2 FQGNSA. The full variable domain, with the rest looked up from reference TRBV7-2 and TRBJ1-2, is GAGVSQSPSNKVTEKGKDVELRCDPISGHTALYWYRQSLGQGLEFLIYFQGNSAPDKSGLPSDRFSAERTGGSVSTLTIQRTQQEDSAVYLCASSLPRTGDGYTFGSGTRLTVV.

The chain couples TRBV4-2 to TRBJ1-1; D is unresolved. Germline V gene lookup returns CDR1 LGHNA and CDR2 YNFKEQ. CDR3 length equals 13 residues. V shed 3 bases and J shed 3 bases, with 8 bases lying between them. The CDR3 here is CASSHRADTEAFF. CDR3 nucleotides: TGTGCCAGCAGCCATAGGGCGGACACTGAAGCTTTCTTT.

The DNA of the CDR3 is TGTGCCAGCAGCCAAGATTGGGGGAGTGGCGAGCAGTACTTC. It is translated as CASSQDWGSGEQYF. This chain links TRBV4-2 with TRBJ2-7; D assignment may be TRBD1 or TRBD2 (5 bases each). The CDR3 is 14 residues long. Trimming left V 0 bases short and J 6 bases short, with 12 bases between. Germline V gene sequence: CDR1 LGHNA, CDR2 YNFKEQ.

The CDR3 loop reads CAWNIIQATDTQYF. The CDR3 region has the DNA TGTGCCTGGAACATAATCCAGGCAACAGATACGCAGTATTTT. The chain uses TRBV30 and TRBJ2-3; D is uncertain. Germline-derived CDR1 and CDR2 are GTSNPN and SVGIG (reference sequence). V was shortened by 4 bases and J by 3 bases, with 14 bases between the two germline ends. This CDR3 has 14 amino acids. Full variable domain (missing parts from reference TRBV30 and TRBJ2-3): SQTIHQWPATLVQPVGSPLSLECTVEGTSNPNLYWYRQAAGRGLQLLFYSVGIGQISSEVPQNLSASRPQDRQFILSSKKLLLSDSGFYLCAWNIIQATDTQYFGPGTRLTVL.

This clone turned up a few times. V and J are TRBV2 and TRBJ1-2; no definite D call. The CDR3 covers 15 residues. Germline V gene data show CDR1 as SNHLY and CDR2 as FYNNEI. V gave up 4 bases and J gave up 9 bases, with 21 bases separating them. The CDR3 sequence: CASSGVDFGVGSYTF. The CDR3 coding sequence is TGTGCCAGCAGTGGGGTTGACTTTGGGGTTGGGAGCTACACCTTC.

This clone has just one count. The chain combines TRBV15 with TRBJ2-5; D possibly corresponds to TRBD1 (5 bases). V shed 6 bases and J shed 0 bases, with 23 bases lying between them. The CDR3 has 18 amino acids. Germline CDR1 and CDR2: LNHNV and YYDKDF (reference sequence). CDR3 sequence (DNA): TGTGCCACCAGGGGCCTTGTACGAGACAGTCAAGACCAAGAGACCCAGTACTTC. Residues: CATRGLVRDSQDQETQYF. Together with reference TRBV15 and TRBJ2-5, the CDR3 gives the full variable domain: DAMVIQNPRYQVTQFGKPVTLSCSQTLNHNVMYWYQQKSSQAPKLLFHYYDKDFNNEADTPDNFQSRRPNTSFCFLDIRSPGLGDTAMYLCATRGLVRDSQDQETQYFGPGTRLLVL.

This clone turned up a few times. Different DNA sequences within this sample yield the same CDR3. The gene calls are TRBV27 and TRBJ2-5; 8 positions agree with TRBD1. CDR1 and CDR2 (germline): MNHEY, SMNVEV (reference sequence). The CDR3 loop spans 14 amino acids. V lost 6 bases to trimming and J lost 0 bases; unmatched junction nucleotides: 3. CDR3 protein: CASSRTGNQETQYF. The CDR3 coding sequence is TGTGCCAGCAGCCGGACAGGGAACCAAGAGACCCAGTACTTC.

The chain couples TRBV27 to TRBJ1-2; 7 bases match TRBD1. Trimming removed 5 bases from V and 7 bases from J; junction bases left unmatched: 10. The CDR3 sequence is 14 residues long. Germline loops: CDR1 MNHEY, CDR2 SMNVEV (reference sequence). CDR3 loop: CASSRGRFSSGYTF. The CDR3 DNA is TGTGCCAGCAGTAGGGGGCGGTTTTCGAGTGGCTACACCTTC.

This clone was detected only once. This rearrangement joins TRBV19 to TRBJ2-2, with D possibly TRBD1 on 5 matching bases. V dropped 2 bases and J dropped 3 bases, with 7 bases sitting between them. Germline assignment: CDR1 LNHDA and CDR2 SQIVND (reference sequence). This CDR3 is built from 14 residues. The CDR3 DNA reads TGTGCCAGTAGTATAAGGGGTCACACCGGGGAGCTGTTTTTT. It yields the protein CASSIRGHTGELFF.

This rearrangement joins TRBV7-9 to TRBJ1-1, with D possibly matching TRBD1 (5 bases). Germline V gives CDR1 SEHNR, CDR2 FQNEAQ (reference sequence). V was pared by 4 bases and J by 6 bases, with 9 bases between. The CDR3 is made up of 12 amino acids. Written as DNA, the CDR3 is TGTGCCAGCAGCTCCCGGGACCCTGAAGCTTTCTTT. Translation gives CASSSRDPEAFF.

V and J are TRBV9 and TRBJ1-1, with 8 bases fitting TRBD1. V shed 4 bases and J 5 bases; nucleotides not matched to a gene: 10. The CDR3 sequence is 15 residues long. Per germline, CDR1 SGDLS and CDR2 YYNGEE. The CDR3 here is CASSSRQGPGTEAFF. Written as DNA, the CDR3 is TGTGCCAGCAGCTCCCGACAGGGGCCTGGGACTGAAGCTTTCTTT.

The chain employs TRBV2 and TRBJ2-2; 8 bases map to TRBD1. With V trimmed by 7 bases and J by 5 bases, 9 bases remained unmatched. This CDR3 has 15 amino acids. CDR1 and CDR2 from the germline V gene are SNHLY and FYNNEI. CDR3: CASTQGAGNTGELFF. DNA of the CDR3: TGTGCCAGCACCCAGGGGGCAGGGAATACCGGGGAGCTGTTTTTT. The full variable domain, completed using reference TRBV2 and TRBJ2-2, is EPEVTQTPSHQVTQMGQEVILRCVPISNHLYFYWYRQILGQKVEFLVSFYNNEISEKSEIFDDQFSVERPDGSNFTLKIRSTKLEDSAMYFCASTQGAGNTGELFFGEGSRLTVL.

The chain employs TRBV11-2 and TRBJ1-1; D not certain. The germline V gene encodes CDR1 SGHAT and CDR2 FQNNGV. The CDR3 loop spans 13 amino acids. Trimming cost V 8 bases and J 7 bases, with 17 bases left between them. CDR3 nucleotides: TGTGCCAGCGGCTCCCGGAGCGGAGGTGAAGCTTTCTTT. This gives the protein CASGSRSGGEAFF.

J is TRBJ2-1 and V is TRBV9, with D perhaps matching TRBD2 (7 bases). Germline V gene data show CDR1 as SGDLS and CDR2 as YYNGEE. The CDR3 is 15 amino acids. The germline V and J ends were trimmed by 0 bases and 4 bases, with 11 bases remaining between them. CDR3 sequence: CASSVGGGPYNEQFF. CDR3 sequence (DNA): TGTGCCAGCAGCGTAGGCGGGGGCCCTTACAATGAGCAGTTCTTC.

The genes are TRBV7-3 and TRBJ2-1; D is possibly TRBD2 (5 bases). This CDR3 is built from 13 residues. Deletions cut 8 bases from V and 5 bases from J, with 13 bases between. The germline CDR1 and CDR2 sequences are SGHTA and FQGTGA. CDR3 nucleotide sequence: TGTGCCAGCGGGCTAGCATATAACAATGAGCAGTTCTTC. This sequence encodes CASGLAYNNEQFF. Complete variable domain (other parts from reference TRBV7-3 and TRBJ2-1): GAGVSQTPSNKVTEKGKYVELRCDPISGHTALYWYRQSLGQGPEFLIYFQGTGAADDSGLPNDRFFAVRPEGSVSTLKIQRTERGDSAVYLCASGLAYNNEQFFGPGTRLTVL.

This rearrangement joins TRBV29-1 to TRBJ1-1; D remains ambiguous. The V end lost 7 bases, the J end lost 4 bases, and 13 bases lay between the germline ends. The CDR3 is 12 residues long. Germline V gene data show CDR1 as SQVTM and CDR2 as ANQGSEA. The CDR3 loop reads CSGMEGFTEAFF. CDR3 nucleotide sequence: TGCAGCGGGATGGAAGGGTTCACTGAAGCTTTCTTT.

Here the CDR3 DNA reads TGTGCCAGCAGCTTAGAGGGCAGGGGGCCCACCGGGGAGCTGTTTTTT. Amino acid sequence: CASSLEGRGPTGELFF. The chain combines TRBV11-2 with TRBJ2-2; 8 nucleotides line up with TRBD1. This CDR3 contains 16 residues. After removal of 0 bases from V and 4 bases from J, the junction contained 4 bases not matched to a gene. Germline lookup yields CDR1 SGHAT and CDR2 FQNNGV.

This clone was seen only once. The chain links TRBV5-1 to TRBJ2-5; perhaps TRBD1 as D (6 bases). CDR3 length equals 14 residues. The V gene lost 4 bases and the J gene lost 5 bases, with 15 bases spanning the gap. The germline V gene has CDR1 SGHRS and CDR2 YFSETQ. CDR3 DNA: TGCGCCAGCAGCCCAGAAAACAGGGTTGAGACCCAGTACTTC. It specifies CASSPENRVETQYF.

This clone was recorded a few times. The chain recombines TRBV15 with TRBJ1-1; D is unresolved. The CDR3 contains 14 residues. The V gene's germline CDR1 is LNHNV and CDR2 YYDKDF (reference sequence). The ends were cut back, 0 bases at V and 0 bases at J, with 5 bases in the middle. CDR3 residues: CATSRDRLNTEAFF. CDR3 sequence (DNA): TGTGCCACCAGCAGAGATCGGTTGAACACTGAAGCTTTCTTT.

This CDR3 is CASSGAAQETQYF. The DNA of the CDR3 is TGTGCCAGCAGTGGAGCAGCCCAAGAGACCCAGTACTTC. The V call is TRBV2, the J call TRBJ2-5, with D hard to call. The CDR3 extends over 13 amino acids. Germline assignment: CDR1 SNHLY and CDR2 FYNNEI. V was clipped by 4 bases and J by 1 base, with 7 bases between them.

This clone was counted a single time. The V call is TRBV29-1, the J call TRBJ2-5, with D possibly called TRBD1 or TRBD2 (5 bases each). The CDR3 is 12 amino acids. Trimming removed 8 bases from V and 3 bases from J, with 13 bases in between. CDR1 and CDR2 (germline): SQVTM, ANQGSEA. CDR3 DNA: TGCAGCTATTGGGGGAAAAAAGAGACCCAGTACTTC. Its protein product is CSYWGKKETQYF. Full variable domain (missing parts from reference TRBV29-1 and TRBJ2-5): SAVISQKPSRDICQRGTSLTIQCQVDSQVTMMFWYRQQPGQSLTLIATANQGSEATYESGFVIDKFPISRPNLTFSTLTVSNMSPEDSSIYLCSYWGKKETQYFGPGTRLLVL.

This clone was observed a handful of times. The rearrangement joins TRBV29-1 to TRBJ2-3; the D gene is possibly TRBD1 (6 bases). Germline-derived CDR1 and CDR2 are SQVTM and ANQGSEA. V lost 3 bases and J lost 3, with 16 bases in between. The CDR3 sequence is 15 residues long. The CDR3 coding sequence is TGCAGCGTTGACGGCCCAGGGGCTTTGACAGATACGCAGTATTTT. This sequence encodes CSVDGPGALTDTQYF.

The gene calls are TRBV6-5 and TRBJ2-2; TRBD1 matches 9 bases. The CDR3 runs 14 residues. CDR1 and CDR2 (germline): MNHEY, SVGAGI. V shed 5 bases, J shed 7 bases, and the junction held 5 bases outside the gene matches. The CDR3 DNA sequence: TGTGCCAGCAGTCCGGACAGGGGTGGCGGGGAGCTGTTTTTT. It specifies CASSPDRGGGELFF.

This clone was detected once. V usage is TRBV2 and J usage is TRBJ1-1; maybe TRBD1 (5 bases). This CDR3 is 15 amino acids long. Trimming removed 6 bases from V and 7 bases from J, with 21 bases in between. Germline CDR1 reads SNHLY; CDR2 reads FYNNEI. CDR3 sequence: CASSSHPTAPGEAFF. In DNA form, the CDR3 reads TGTGCCAGCAGCTCCCACCCGACAGCCCCGGGTGAAGCTTTCTTT.

The J gene is TRBJ2-5, the V gene TRBV29-1; the D is unclear. This CDR3 spans 13 amino acids. V lost 4 bases and J 6 bases, leaving 15 bases between the germline ends. Germline CDR1 and CDR2: SQVTM and ANQGSEA. CDR3 loop: CSVAEGEWKTQYF. CDR3 DNA sequence: TGCAGCGTTGCTGAAGGAGAGTGGAAGACCCAGTACTTC.

This chain joins TRBV5-1 and TRBJ2-5; 10 nucleotides line up with TRBD1. CDR3 length: 18 amino acids. CDR1 and CDR2 (germline): SGHRS, YFSETQ. The J segment lost 0 bases and the V segment lost 0 bases, leaving 8 bases of the junction unmatched. Here the CDR3 reads CASSLGDRGRTNQETQYF. CDR3 in DNA: TGCGCCAGCAGCTTGGGGGACAGGGGAAGGACTAACCAAGAGACCCAGTACTTC.

The chain combines TRBV5-1 with TRBJ2-1; D gene unclear. Deletions cut 2 bases from V and 0 bases from J, with 15 bases between. The CDR3 is 17 residues long. Germline V gene lookup returns CDR1 SGHRS and CDR2 YFSETQ. The CDR3 spells CASSFYVGESSYNEQFF. The DNA for the CDR3 is TGCGCCAGCAGCTTCTACGTTGGGGAAAGCTCCTACAATGAGCAGTTCTTC.

The chain links TRBV29-1 to TRBJ2-7, with 7 positions matching TRBD1. CDR1 and CDR2 from the germline V gene are SQVTM and ANQGSEA. CDR3 length: 14 residues. J lost 0 bases, V lost 6 bases, and 8 bases had no gene match. In DNA, the CDR3 is TGCAGCGTGGTCCGGGACAGCAGCTCCTACGAGCAGTACTTC. As protein: CSVVRDSSSYEQYF.

V usage is TRBV30 and J usage is TRBJ2-2; 10 bases are a match to TRBD1. The CDR3 has 15 amino acids. Germline V lookup: CDR1 GTSNPN, CDR2 SVGIG (reference sequence). V was clipped by 8 bases and J by 6 bases; unmatched bases: 12. CDR3 coding DNA: TGTGCCCGGGGATGGACAGGGGGGCTCCCCGGGGAGCTGTTTTTT. This translates into CARGWTGGLPGELFF.

CDR3 nucleotides: TGTGCCAGCAGTTACTTCGGGACAGGTGTTCTTGAGCAGTACTTC. As protein: CASSYFGTGVLEQYF. The chain recombines TRBV6-5 with TRBJ2-7; 8 positions match TRBD1. Trimming cost V 1 base and J 7 bases; bases outside gene matches: 9. Germline lookup yields CDR1 MNHEY and CDR2 SVGAGI. The CDR3 has 15 residues.

The table lists this clone with a count of one. The chain employs TRBV15 and TRBJ1-4; D remains ambiguous. CDR1 is LNHNV, CDR2 YYDKDF, per germline (reference sequence). CDR3 length: 12 amino acids. V lost 0 bases and J lost 11, with 7 bases in between. The CDR3 region has the DNA TGTGCCACCAGCAGAGATGGAGGGAAACTGTTTTTT. As protein: CATSRDGGKLFF. Filled out from reference TRBV15 and TRBJ1-4, the complete variable domain reads DAMVIQNPRYQVTQFGKPVTLSCSQTLNHNVMYWYQQKSSQAPKLLFHYYDKDFNNEADTPDNFQSRRPNTSFCFLDIRSPGLGDTAMYLCATSRDGGKLFFGSGTQLSVL.